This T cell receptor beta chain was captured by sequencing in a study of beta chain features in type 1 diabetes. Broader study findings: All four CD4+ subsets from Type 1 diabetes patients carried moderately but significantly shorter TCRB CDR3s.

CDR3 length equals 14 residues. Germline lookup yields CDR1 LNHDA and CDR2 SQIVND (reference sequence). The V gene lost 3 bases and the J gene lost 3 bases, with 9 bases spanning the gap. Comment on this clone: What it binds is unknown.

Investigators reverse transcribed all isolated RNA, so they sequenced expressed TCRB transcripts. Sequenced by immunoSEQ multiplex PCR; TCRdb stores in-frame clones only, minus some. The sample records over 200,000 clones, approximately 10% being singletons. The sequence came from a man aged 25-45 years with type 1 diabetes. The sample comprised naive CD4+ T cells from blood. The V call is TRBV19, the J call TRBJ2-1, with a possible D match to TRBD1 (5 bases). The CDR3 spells CASSMEGVYNEQFF. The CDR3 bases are TGTGCCAGTAGTATGGAAGGGGTCTACAATGAGCAGTTCTTC.